The clone carrying this T cell receptor beta chain was detected a few times. Its target is not known. CDR1 and CDR2 from the germline V gene are MNHEY and SVGEGT. Trimming pared 5 bases from V and 0 bases from J, leaving 10 bases between. CDR3 length: 15 residues. The sample comes from a study of T-cell memory formation after mild COVID-19. Barcoded TCR alpha and TCR beta cDNA libraries with UMIs came from 5'RACE using constant-segment primers. Each CDR3 protein is one row after TCRdb ran MiXCR on the 5' RACE reads. There are around 200,000 distinct CDR3 sequences in the sample; less than 20% occur only once, and about 4% lies in the top ten. Study results and caveats: That cross-reactive memory joined was suggested by some responding clones appearing in pre-infection memory.

The chain links TRBV6-2 or TRBV6-3 to TRBJ2-2; D not resolved. The source is a man aged 18 to 35 who had mild COVID-19 (a few samples of this study predate the infection). Cell type and time point are not known. The sequenced material came from PBMCs or a T cell subset sorted from them (not recorded which). As DNA, the CDR3 is TGTGCCAGCAGTGTTTTGGGGACGAACACCGGGGAGCTGTTTTTT. Protein product: CASSVLGTNTGELFF.